These T cell receptor beta chains were read from a single sample in a study of shared clonotypes between healthy human individuals. Data came from immunoSEQ multiplex PCR; TCRdb stores just in-frame clones and leaves some out. The table includes about 2,100,000 clones, more than 85% detected once. The material sequenced was naive CD8+ T cells from PBMCs. All receptors come from a man younger than 35 in good health. Some clones in this sample may be carry-over from other donors' samples. Each CDR3 is given with its conserved first and last residue. Fields, in order: D gene, J gene, V gene, clone size, CDR3 protein, CDR3 DNA. The D gene is left open where the match is weak. Only part of the rows carry a size: once, few, many, or a class if the clone is expanded.

D gene: TRBD2; J gene: TRBJ2-7; V gene: TRBV27; clone size: .; CDR3 protein: CASSQTTSGGPGQYF; CDR3 DNA: TGTGCCAGCAGTCAGACGACTAGCGGGGGACCGGGGCAGTACTTC
D gene: .; J gene: TRBJ2-4; V gene: TRBV4-1; clone size: .; CDR3 protein: CASSQDWNIQYF; CDR3 DNA: TGCGCCAGCAGCCAAGATTGGAACATTCAGTACTTC
D gene: TRBD1; J gene: TRBJ1-5; V gene: TRBV7-9; clone size: .; CDR3 protein: CASSTGTAEGHF; CDR3 DNA: TGTGCCAGCAGCACCGGGACAGCCGAGGGGCATTTT
D gene: .; J gene: TRBJ2-1; V gene: TRBV29-1; clone size: .; CDR3 protein: CSVRATSGVDEQFF; CDR3 DNA: TGCAGCGTCCGAGCGACTAGTGGGGTCGATGAGCAGTTCTTC
D gene: .; J gene: TRBJ2-2; V gene: TRBV4-1; clone size: .; CDR3 protein: CASSPLPTRVNTGELFF; CDR3 DNA: TGCGCCAGCAGCCCCCTCCCGACTAGGGTGAACACCGGGGAGCTGTTTTTT
D gene: .; J gene: TRBJ2-3; V gene: TRBV30; clone size: .; CDR3 protein: CAWNSGSTDTQYF; CDR3 DNA: TGTGCCTGGAACAGCGGGAGCACAGATACGCAGTATTTT
D gene: .; J gene: TRBJ2-7; V gene: TRBV7-2; clone size: .; CDR3 protein: CASSPPPGWGDYEQYF; CDR3 DNA: TGTGCCAGCAGTCCTCCTCCGGGGTGGGGGGACTACGAGCAGTACTTC
D gene: .; J gene: TRBJ2-7; V gene: TRBV28; clone size: .; CDR3 protein: CASSFLEDYEQYF; CDR3 DNA: TGTGCCAGCAGTTTCCTGGAGGACTACGAGCAGTACTTC
D gene: .; J gene: TRBJ1-5; V gene: TRBV27; clone size: .; CDR3 protein: CASSLTAGWGYQPQHF; CDR3 DNA: TGTGCCAGCAGTTTAACGGCAGGATGGGGGTATCAGCCCCAGCATTTT
D gene: .; J gene: TRBJ1-2; V gene: TRBV27; clone size: .; CDR3 protein: CASSLRPTGGYTF; CDR3 DNA: TGTGCCAGCAGTTTACGACCTACTGGGGGCTACACCTTC
D gene: TRBD1; J gene: TRBJ1-2; V gene: TRBV27; clone size: .; CDR3 protein: CASLGGGSGGYTF; CDR3 DNA: TGTGCCAGTCTAGGGGGCGGTTCTGGGGGCTACACCTTC
D gene: TRBD1; J gene: TRBJ1-4; V gene: TRBV28; clone size: .; CDR3 protein: CASSSFPDREEKLFF; CDR3 DNA: TGTGCCAGCAGTAGTTTCCCCGACAGGGAAGAAAAACTGTTTTTT
D gene: .; J gene: TRBJ2-7; V gene: TRBV11-2; clone size: once; CDR3 protein: CASSHTGINSYEQYF; CDR3 DNA: TGTGCCAGCAGCCATACCGGGATTAATTCCTACGAGCAGTACTTC
D gene: .; J gene: TRBJ2-7; V gene: TRBV7-9; clone size: once; CDR3 protein: CASTNGRGPYEQYF; CDR3 DNA: TGTGCCAGCACCAACGGACGGGGTCCCTACGAGCAGTACTTC
D gene: TRBD1; J gene: TRBJ1-2; V gene: TRBV7-9; clone size: .; CDR3 protein: CASSLVAGGIGGYTF; CDR3 DNA: TGTGCCAGCAGCTTAGTCGCAGGGGGAATAGGAGGCTACACCTTC
D gene: .; J gene: TRBJ2-7; V gene: TRBV13; clone size: .; CDR3 protein: CASSTRTVYEQYF; CDR3 DNA: TGTGCCAGCAGCACGAGGACAGTATACGAGCAGTACTTC
D gene: .; J gene: TRBJ1-5; V gene: TRBV19; clone size: few; CDR3 protein: CASSIELGGNQPQHF; CDR3 DNA: TGTGCCAGTAGTATAGAACTGGGGGGCAATCAGCCCCAGCATTTT
D gene: .; J gene: TRBJ2-2; V gene: TRBV2; clone size: .; CDR3 protein: CASSDRFRPGELFF; CDR3 DNA: TGTGCCAGCAGCGACAGGTTTCGACCCGGGGAGCTGTTTTTT
D gene: .; J gene: TRBJ1-1; V gene: TRBV27; clone size: .; CDR3 protein: CASSLSYRAEAFF; CDR3 DNA: TGTGCCAGCAGTTTATCGTACAGGGCTGAAGCTTTCTTT
D gene: TRBD1; J gene: TRBJ1-3; V gene: TRBV28; clone size: .; CDR3 protein: CATQGDRRPDTIYF; CDR3 DNA: TGTGCCACCCAAGGGGACAGGAGGCCGGACACCATATATTTT
D gene: .; J gene: TRBJ2-2; V gene: TRBV2; clone size: once; CDR3 protein: CASQEWGFTGELFF; CDR3 DNA: TGTGCCAGCCAGGAATGGGGGTTCACCGGGGAGCTGTTTTTT
D gene: .; J gene: TRBJ1-4; V gene: TRBV7-9; clone size: .; CDR3 protein: CASSGVGVVAEKLFF; CDR3 DNA: TGTGCCAGCAGCGGGGTCGGGGTCGTGGCAGAAAAACTGTTTTTT
D gene: .; J gene: TRBJ2-1; V gene: TRBV4-3; clone size: .; CDR3 protein: CASSQEARRNEQFF; CDR3 DNA: TGCGCCAGCAGCCAAGAAGCTCGGAGGAATGAGCAGTTCTTC
D gene: TRBD1; J gene: TRBJ1-2; V gene: TRBV7-9; clone size: .; CDR3 protein: CASSLEGAAYGYTF; CDR3 DNA: TGTGCCAGTTCACTGGAGGGGGCGGCCTATGGCTACACCTTC
D gene: TRBD2; J gene: TRBJ2-3; V gene: TRBV30; clone size: .; CDR3 protein: CAWSVAGGGGDTQYF; CDR3 DNA: TGTGCCTGGAGTGTGGCGGGAGGGGGAGGAGATACGCAGTATTTT
D gene: .; J gene: TRBJ2-2; V gene: TRBV29-1; clone size: .; CDR3 protein: CSVKMTGELFF; CDR3 DNA: TGCAGCGTTAAGATGACCGGGGAGCTGTTTTTT
D gene: .; J gene: TRBJ1-1; V gene: TRBV7-3; clone size: .; CDR3 protein: CASSLTGFGNTEAFF; CDR3 DNA: TGTGCCAGCAGCTTAACGGGTTTCGGAAACACTGAAGCTTTCTTT
D gene: .; J gene: TRBJ2-1; V gene: TRBV7-9; clone size: .; CDR3 protein: CASSLDAGKKFF; CDR3 DNA: TGTGCCAGCAGCTTGGACGCGGGTAAGAAGTTCTTC
D gene: .; J gene: TRBJ2-1; V gene: TRBV28; clone size: .; CDR3 protein: CASTRGGNEQFF; CDR3 DNA: TGTGCCAGCACTAGGGGGGGGAATGAGCAGTTCTTC
D gene: .; J gene: TRBJ2-2; V gene: TRBV11-2; clone size: .; CDR3 protein: CASSHFVDIHGYTGELFF; CDR3 DNA: TGTGCCAGCAGCCACTTCGTCGACATACATGGGTACACCGGGGAGCTGTTTTTT
D gene: .; J gene: TRBJ1-1; V gene: TRBV4-1; clone size: .; CDR3 protein: CASSQETTPEAFF; CDR3 DNA: TGCGCCAGCAGCCAAGAAACAACCCCCGAAGCTTTCTTT
D gene: .; J gene: TRBJ2-7; V gene: TRBV10-3; clone size: .; CDR3 protein: CAIRRPLNYEQYF; CDR3 DNA: TGTGCCATCCGCAGGCCACTAAACTACGAGCAGTACTTC
D gene: TRBD1; J gene: TRBJ2-2; V gene: TRBV9; clone size: .; CDR3 protein: CASSEDRVYDYTGELFF; CDR3 DNA: TGTGCCAGCAGCGAAGACAGGGTTTACGATTACACCGGGGAGCTGTTTTTT
D gene: .; J gene: TRBJ2-3; V gene: TRBV19; clone size: .; CDR3 protein: CASSPQGSDSLTDTQYF; CDR3 DNA: TGTGCCAGTAGCCCTCAAGGGTCGGACTCTCTCACAGATACGCAGTATTTT
D gene: .; J gene: TRBJ1-2; V gene: TRBV15; clone size: .; CDR3 protein: CATSRLAGRGYGYTF; CDR3 DNA: TGTGCCACCAGCAGACTTGCGGGGAGAGGCTATGGCTACACCTTC
D gene: .; J gene: TRBJ2-7; V gene: TRBV5-1; clone size: .; CDR3 protein: CASSLNSPYEQYF; CDR3 DNA: TGCGCCAGCAGCTTGAACAGCCCCTACGAGCAGTACTTC
D gene: .; J gene: TRBJ1-2; V gene: TRBV15; clone size: .; CDR3 protein: CATRTNSVPDYGYTF; CDR3 DNA: TGTGCCACCAGGACAAATTCGGTGCCAGACTATGGCTACACCTTC
D gene: TRBD1; J gene: TRBJ2-7; V gene: TRBV7-2; clone size: .; CDR3 protein: CASSRPGQGTEQYF; CDR3 DNA: TGTGCCAGCAGCCGACCGGGACAGGGTACCGAGCAGTACTTC
D gene: .; J gene: TRBJ2-7; V gene: TRBV5-6; clone size: .; CDR3 protein: CASSSPGQTYEQYF; CDR3 DNA: TGTGCCAGCAGCTCCCCGGGACAAACCTACGAGCAGTACTTC
D gene: .; J gene: TRBJ1-1; V gene: TRBV19; clone size: .; CDR3 protein: CAARGWASEAFF; CDR3 DNA: TGTGCCGCACGGGGGTGGGCTTCTGAAGCTTTCTTT
D gene: .; J gene: TRBJ2-7; V gene: TRBV28; clone size: once; CDR3 protein: CASSPTVGIYEQYF; CDR3 DNA: TGTGCCAGCAGTCCGACAGTCGGGATATACGAGCAGTACTTC
D gene: .; J gene: TRBJ2-1; V gene: TRBV4-1; clone size: .; CDR3 protein: CASSQDRERDYNEQFF; CDR3 DNA: TGCGCCAGCAGCCAAGATAGGGAACGGGACTACAATGAGCAGTTCTTC
D gene: .; J gene: TRBJ1-2; V gene: TRBV27; clone size: .; CDR3 protein: CASSLAINYGYTF; CDR3 DNA: TGTGCCAGCAGTTTAGCTATAAACTATGGCTACACCTTC
D gene: .; J gene: TRBJ1-2; V gene: TRBV25-1; clone size: .; CDR3 protein: CATTGRRDFGYTF; CDR3 DNA: TGTGCCACCACCGGACGACGGGATTTTGGCTACACCTTC